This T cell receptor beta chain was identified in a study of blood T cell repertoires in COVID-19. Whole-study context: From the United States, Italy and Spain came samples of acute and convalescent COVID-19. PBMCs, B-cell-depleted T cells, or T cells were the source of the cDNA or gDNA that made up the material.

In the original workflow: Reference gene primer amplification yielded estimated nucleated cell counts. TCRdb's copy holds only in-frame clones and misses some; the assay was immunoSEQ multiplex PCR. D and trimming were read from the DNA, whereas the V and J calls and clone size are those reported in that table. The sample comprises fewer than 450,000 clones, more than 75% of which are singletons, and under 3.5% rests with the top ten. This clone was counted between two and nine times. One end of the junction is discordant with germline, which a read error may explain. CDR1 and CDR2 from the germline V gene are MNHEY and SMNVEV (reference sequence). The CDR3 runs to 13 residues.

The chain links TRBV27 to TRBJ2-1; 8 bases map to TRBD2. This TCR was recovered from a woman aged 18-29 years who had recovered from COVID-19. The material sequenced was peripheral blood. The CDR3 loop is CASSLLAGSLALF. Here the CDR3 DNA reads TGTGCCAGCAGTTTATTAGCGGGGTCCCTCGCGCTCTTC.